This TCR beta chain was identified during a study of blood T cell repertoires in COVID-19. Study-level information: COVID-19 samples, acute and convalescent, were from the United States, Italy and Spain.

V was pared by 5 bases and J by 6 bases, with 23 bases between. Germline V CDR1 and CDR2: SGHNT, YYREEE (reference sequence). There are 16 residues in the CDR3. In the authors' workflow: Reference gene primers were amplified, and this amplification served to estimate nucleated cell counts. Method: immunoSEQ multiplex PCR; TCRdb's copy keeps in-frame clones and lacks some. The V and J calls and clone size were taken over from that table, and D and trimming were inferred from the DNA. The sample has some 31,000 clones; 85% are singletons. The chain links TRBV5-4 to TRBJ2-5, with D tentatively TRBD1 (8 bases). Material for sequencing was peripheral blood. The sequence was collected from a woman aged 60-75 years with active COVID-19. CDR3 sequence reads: CASSSAVTGGGKTQYF. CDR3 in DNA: TGTGCCAGCAGTTCCGCGGTAACAGGGGGGGGAAAGACCCAGTACTTC.